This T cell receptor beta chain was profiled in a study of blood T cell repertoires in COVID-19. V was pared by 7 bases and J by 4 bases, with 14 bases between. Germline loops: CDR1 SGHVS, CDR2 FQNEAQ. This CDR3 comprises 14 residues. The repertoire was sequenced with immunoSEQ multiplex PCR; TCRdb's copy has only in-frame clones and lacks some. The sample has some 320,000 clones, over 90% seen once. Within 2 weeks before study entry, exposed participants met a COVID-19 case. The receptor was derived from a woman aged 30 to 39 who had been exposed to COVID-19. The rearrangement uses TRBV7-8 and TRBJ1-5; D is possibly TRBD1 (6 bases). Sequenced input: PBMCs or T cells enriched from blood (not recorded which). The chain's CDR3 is CASTPWTDNQPQHF. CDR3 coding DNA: TGTGCCAGCACCCCGTGGACAGATAATCAGCCCCAGCATTTT.